The 23 T cell receptor beta chains presented below share a single source sample, sequenced in a study of blood T cell repertoires in COVID-19. Repertoires were generated with immunoSEQ multiplex PCR, while TCRdb's copy carries only in-frame clones and drops some. The sample yields 400,000 to 550,000 clones, more than 85% seen once. The specimen sequenced was peripheral blood. These receptors all stem from a woman in her 30s with acute or convalescent COVID-19.

The rearrangement joins TRBV20-1 to TRBJ2-1, with D perhaps TRBD2 (5 bases). The CDR3 has 14 residues. V lost 3 bases and J lost 3, with 12 bases in between. The germline CDR1 and CDR2 sequences are DFQATT and SNEGSKA (reference sequence). CDR3 loop: CSASASLYYNEQFF. As DNA, the CDR3 is TGCAGTGCTAGTGCTAGCCTCTACTACAATGAGCAGTTCTTC.

The chain couples TRBV4-1 to TRBJ1-4; possible D gene TRBD1, 5 bases. V lost 0 bases and J lost 7, with 9 bases in between. Germline CDR1 is MGHRA and CDR2 is YSYEKL. The CDR3 covers 14 residues. CDR3 sequence: CASSQEGLSEKLFF. DNA for the CDR3: TGCGCCAGCAGCCAAGAGGGACTTAGTGAAAAACTGTTTTTT.

This clone turned up a few times. This chain uses TRBV7-9 with TRBJ1-4; D uncertain. The CDR3 length is 12 residues. The germline V and J ends were trimmed by 6 bases and 5 bases, with 7 bases remaining between them. Germline V CDR1 and CDR2: SEHNR, FQNEAQ (reference sequence). The chain's CDR3 is CASRGRNEKLFF. CDR3 nucleotides: TGTGCCAGCAGAGGGAGAAATGAAAAACTGTTTTTT.

J is TRBJ2-3 and V is TRBV6-6, with D unresolved. V lost 0 bases and J 9 bases, leaving 7 bases between the germline ends. CDR1 and CDR2 (germline): MNHNY, SVGAGI (reference sequence). The CDR3 covers 12 residues. The CDR3 DNA is TGTGCCAGCAGTTACTCGATTAGAACGCAGTATTTT. This translates into CASSYSIRTQYF.

The chain employs TRBV23-1 and TRBJ2-3, with D possibly TRBD1 on 8 matching bases. TRBV23-1 is reported as an ORF; its role is uncertain. The V end lost 7 bases, the J end lost 2 bases, and 16 bases lay between the germline ends. This CDR3 is 15 amino acids long. The CDR3 here is CASITGGLPTDTQYF. The CDR3 DNA follows: TGCGCCAGCATCACAGGGGGACTACCCACAGATACGCAGTATTTT.

The table lists this clone with a count of one. This chain connects TRBV28 to TRBJ1-4; no reliable D call. V was shortened by 2 bases and J by 3 bases, with 13 bases between the two germline ends. This CDR3 is built from 16 residues. CDR1 and CDR2 from the germline V gene are MDHEN and SYDVKM. CDR3 sequence (DNA): TGTGCCAGCAGTTTAAGATTTGGCTCGTCTAATGAAAAACTGTTTTTT. It codes for CASSLRFGSSNEKLFF.

This chain links TRBV27 with TRBJ2-3; 7 bases map to TRBD2. After removal of 4 bases from V and 1 base from J, the junction contained 2 bases not matched to a gene. The CDR3 consists of 14 residues. Germline V gene sequence: CDR1 MNHEY, CDR2 SMNVEV (reference sequence). This CDR3 is CASSSAGGTDTQYF. CDR3 nucleotides: TGTGCCAGCAGTTCGGCGGGGGGCACAGATACGCAGTATTTT.

The chain employs TRBV3-1 (or the pseudogene TRBV3-2) and TRBJ2-1; TRBD2 matches 14 bases. The ends lost 1 base at V and 9 bases at J; junction bases unmatched: 8. The CDR3 covers 17 residues. CDR1 LGHDT and CDR2 YNNKEL come from the germline V gene (reference sequence). In DNA form, the CDR3 reads TGTGCCAGCAGCCAAGGTATCGGACTAGCGGGGGGAGGTGAGCAGTTCTTC. This gives the protein CASSQGIGLAGGGEQFF.

The CDR3 DNA reads as TGTGCCAGCAGTCCCGAGAGGGTGTATGGGGTCTCCTACGAGCAGTACTTC. Its translation: CASSPERVYGVSYEQYF. V usage is TRBV25-1 and J usage is TRBJ2-7, with D tentatively TRBD2 (5 bases). Germline values: CDR1 MGHDK, CDR2 SYGVNS. Between the trimmed V and J ends, which lost 5 bases and 0 bases, there was a span of 20 bases. The CDR3 extends over 17 amino acids.

The chain links TRBV19 to TRBJ1-5; 7 nucleotides line up with TRBD1. Germline CDR1 reads LNHDA; CDR2 reads SQIVND (reference sequence). The J segment lost 2 bases and the V segment lost 5 bases, leaving 9 bases of the junction unmatched. The CDR3 runs to 16 residues. As DNA, the CDR3 is TGTGCCAGTAGTGGCGGGACAGTTACGGGCAATCAGCCCCAGCATTTT. Its translation: CASSGGTVTGNQPQHF.

The CDR3 reads CASRTGSGANVLTF. The CDR3 DNA follows: TGTGCCAGCAGGACGGGCTCTGGGGCCAACGTCCTGACTTTC. V gene TRBV6-5 combines with J gene TRBJ2-6; unclear D gene. Germline CDR1 MNHEY, CDR2 SVGAGI. The CDR3 is 14 residues long. Trimming stripped 6 bases from V and 0 bases from J, with 6 bases between.

This chain links TRBV27 with TRBJ2-1, with D possibly being TRBD1 (5 bases). This CDR3 contains 17 residues. Per the germline V gene, CDR1 is MNHEY and CDR2 is SMNVEV (reference sequence). Trimming pared 0 bases from V and 5 bases from J, leaving 17 bases between. The CDR3 protein is CASSLSTRPQGHNEQFF. The CDR3 DNA is TGTGCCAGCAGTTTATCGACCCGCCCCCAGGGTCACAATGAGCAGTTCTTC.

This clone was seen only once. V usage is TRBV6-6 and J usage is TRBJ1-3, with a weak D call TRBD1 (6 bases). This CDR3 region has 16 residues. CDR1 and CDR2 from the germline V gene are MNHNY and SVGAGI (reference sequence). V dropped 9 bases and J dropped 4 bases, with 22 bases sitting between them. DNA of the CDR3: TGTGCCAGAACCAAGACAGGACTCGCTGGGGGAAACACCATATATTTT. Protein sequence: CARTKTGLAGGNTIYF.

The count of this clone is one. This chain links TRBV24-1 with TRBJ2-3; TRBD2 matches at 13 bases. The CDR3 sequence is 19 residues long. Germline V CDR1 and CDR2: KGHDR, SFDVKD. The V gene end was trimmed by 3 bases and the J gene end by 0 bases; junction bases not matched to a gene: 8. The CDR3 DNA reads as TGTGCCACCAGTGATGTTAGCGGGACTAGCGGGGTCAGCACAGATACGCAGTATTTT. Its translation is CATSDVSGTSGVSTDTQYF.

J is TRBJ1-4 and V is TRBV30; D not resolved. Trimming took off 0 bases at V and 5 bases at J, with 10 bases between the two ends. Germline V gene data show CDR1 as GTSNPN and CDR2 as SVGIG (reference sequence). The CDR3 spans 14 residues. DNA for the CDR3: TGTGCCTGGAGTGTAACGGGTTCGAATGAAAAACTGTTTTTT. It yields the protein CAWSVTGSNEKLFF.

This rearrangement joins TRBV4-1 to TRBJ2-5, with D tentatively TRBD2 (6 bases). The CDR3 loop spans 17 amino acids. Germline V gene data show CDR1 as MGHRA and CDR2 as YSYEKL. The V and J ends lost 4 bases and 4 bases respectively, with 22 bases between them. CDR3: CASSLLGGTPYPETQYF. The CDR3 DNA is TGCGCCAGCAGCCTCCTGGGGGGTACCCCATACCCAGAGACCCAGTACTTC.

This clone was recorded a few times. The rearrangement uses TRBV19 and TRBJ2-2; the match to TRBD1 covers 10 bases. The CDR3 extends over 16 amino acids. CDR1 is LNHDA, CDR2 SQIVND, per germline (reference sequence). V dropped 5 bases and J dropped 3; count of bases not matched to a gene: 6. This chain's CDR3 is CASSPRDRGYTGELFF. The CDR3 region has the DNA TGTGCCAGTAGTCCCCGGGACAGGGGTTACACCGGGGAGCTGTTTTTT.

The chain recombines TRBV28 with TRBJ1-2; 9 bases are shared with TRBD1. Per the germline V gene, CDR1 is MDHEN and CDR2 is SYDVKM. CDR3 size: 12 residues. The J segment lost 5 bases and the V segment lost 8 bases, leaving 3 bases of the junction unmatched. This chain's CDR3 is CASRDRVYGYTF. In DNA, the CDR3 is TGTGCCAGCCGGGACAGGGTGTATGGCTACACCTTC.

The gene calls are TRBV3-1 (or the pseudogene TRBV3-2) and TRBJ2-1; TRBD2 matches 9 bases. This CDR3 has 16 amino acids. The ends lost 2 bases at V and 6 bases at J; junction bases unmatched: 8. The V gene's germline CDR1 is LGHDT and CDR2 YNNKEL (reference sequence). In DNA, the CDR3 is TGTGCCAGCAGCCAAAACGGCGGGGGGGCCGCCAATGAGCAGTTCTTC. It yields the protein CASSQNGGGAANEQFF.

V usage is TRBV5-4 and J usage is TRBJ1-2, with D tentatively TRBD1 (6 bases). The CDR3 extends over 14 amino acids. V was shortened by 3 bases and J by 9 bases, with 18 bases between the two germline ends. Germline assignment: CDR1 SGHNT and CDR2 YYREEE (reference sequence). CDR3 DNA: TGTGCCAGCAGCTCTGACAGGTCGGACCTTCGCTACACCTTC. Its protein product is CASSSDRSDLRYTF.

The V call is TRBV7-9, the J call TRBJ1-2, with 10 bases that match TRBD1. The germline CDR1 and CDR2 sequences are SEHNR and FQNEAQ (reference sequence). With 4 bases clipped from V and 6 bases from J, the junction kept 11 bases outside the gene matches. CDR3 length: 16 residues. In DNA, the CDR3 is TGTGCCAGCAGCTCAACAAGACGGACAGGGGGTGATGGCTACACCTTC. Translating gives CASSSTRRTGGDGYTF.

With respect to this clone: One junction end disagrees with the germline gene, perhaps due to a read error. The chain joins TRBV6-5 to TRBJ1-5, with D uncertain. From germline, CDR1 is MNHEY and CDR2 SVGAGI. The CDR3 has 15 amino acids. CDR3 sequence: CASSDSLNSNQPQHF. The CDR3 DNA sequence: TGTGCCAGCAGTGACTCCCTTAATAGCAATCAGCCCCAGCATTTT.

This chain joins TRBV20-1 and TRBJ2-1; tentative D call: TRBD2 (5 bases). Trimming removed 3 bases at V and 3 bases at J, with 15 bases between. CDR1 is DFQATT, CDR2 SNEGSKA, per germline (reference sequence). The CDR3 spans 15 residues. The DNA for the CDR3 is TGCAGTGCTAGTCCCCGGGTAAGCGGCTACAATGAGCAGTTCTTC. This encodes CSASPRVSGYNEQFF.